This passage covers 9 T cell receptor beta chains from one sample sequenced in a study of beta chain features in type 1 diabetes. Study-wide points: All four CD4+ subsets of Type 1 diabetes patients contained TCRB CDR3s that were moderately but significantly shorter.

Isolated RNA was reverse transcribed in full, so expressed TCRB transcripts were sequenced. Sequencing was performed with immunoSEQ multiplex PCR; in TCRdb, only in-frame clones are kept and a portion is missing. Of around 600,000 clones listed, roughly 12% were seen once; the top ten hold approximately 0.11%. No antigen has been assigned to these receptors. The sequenced sample was naive CD4+ T cells from blood. All receptors derive from a man aged 25 to 45 with type 1 diabetes.

A few counts support this clone. V gene TRBV11-3 combines with J gene TRBJ2-7, with D possibly called TRBD1 or TRBD2 (5 bases each). Trimming shortened V by 10 bases and J by 5 bases, and 27 bases separated the two germline ends. CDR3 length: 16 residues. Germline V gene sequence: CDR1 SGHNT, CDR2 YENEEA. CDR3 coding DNA: TGTGCCATCGCAGACGATGGGATGGCAGGGAGAGACGAGCAGTACTTC. Its protein is CAIADDGMAGRDEQYF.

The chain recombines TRBV30 with TRBJ2-2; TRBD1 is a possible D gene (6 bases). Germline V gene data show CDR1 as GTSNPN and CDR2 as SVGIG (reference sequence). V was pared by 4 bases and J by 5 bases, with 17 bases between. The CDR3 runs to 15 residues. The CDR3 loop reads CAWTSQGLVTGELFF. In nucleotides, the CDR3 is TGTGCCTGGACATCACAGGGTCTCGTGACCGGGGAGCTGTTTTTT.

V is TRBV21-1 and J is TRBJ1-6. TRBV21-1 is flagged as a pseudogene. CDR3 length equals 15 residues. For the CDR3, the DNA is TGTGCCAGCAGCAAAGATGGGACTGAGAATTCACCCCTCCACTTT. Encoded protein: CASSKDGTENSPLHF.

Note on this clone: Distinct nucleotide sequences in the sample also encode this CDR3. The rearrangement joins TRBV14 to TRBJ2-5, with D uncertain. Germline CDR1 reads SGHDN; CDR2 reads FVKESK. The length of the CDR3 is 11 residues. Trimming removed 1 base at V and 7 bases at J, with 4 bases between. The CDR3: CASSQVGTQYF. CDR3 nucleotide sequence: TGTGCCAGCAGCCAAGTAGGGACCCAGTACTTC.

In its sample, this clone was seen a few times. J is TRBJ1-4 and V is TRBV19; D gene ambiguous. The V gene lost 4 bases and the J gene lost 6 bases, with 15 bases spanning the gap. CDR1 and CDR2 (germline): LNHDA, SQIVND (reference sequence). This CDR3 has 15 residues. CDR3 sequence (DNA): TGTGCCAGTAGTACATGGACGAGTCTGGATGAAAAACTGTTTTTT. Residues: CASSTWTSLDEKLFF.

This clone was seen a few times. Other DNA sequences from this sample encode an identical CDR3 as well. The gene calls are TRBV9 and TRBJ2-3, with 7 bases matching TRBD2. V shed 4 bases and J 4 bases; nucleotides not matched to a gene: 6. This CDR3 has 14 residues. The germline CDR1 and CDR2 sequences are SGDLS and YYNGEE. The CDR3 here is CASSSRTSPDTQYF. The CDR3 DNA follows: TGTGCCAGCAGCTCACGGACTAGTCCAGATACGCAGTATTTT.

The chain couples TRBV4-2 to TRBJ2-2; D not certain. Germline CDR1 and CDR2: LGHNA and YNFKEQ. The CDR3 consists of 14 residues. The ends were cut back, 3 bases at V and 2 bases at J, with 7 bases in the middle. CDR3: CASSHSPNTGELFF. The CDR3 DNA sequence: TGTGCCAGCAGCCACAGTCCCAACACCGGGGAGCTGTTTTTT.

There are many counts of this clone. The chain is built from TRBV7-9 and TRBJ2-4; possibly TRBD1 or TRBD2 for D (5 bases each). Germline assignment: CDR1 SEHNR and CDR2 FQNEAQ (reference sequence). Trimming shortened V by 6 bases and J by 5 bases, and 8 bases separated the two germline ends. The CDR3 covers 12 residues. CDR3 sequence reads: CASRGPENIQYF. The CDR3 DNA is TGTGCCAGCAGGGGACCTGAAAACATTCAGTACTTC.

This clone occurred a few times. The chain employs TRBV19 and TRBJ2-5; 8 nucleotides align to TRBD2. The CDR3 spans 18 residues. Trimming took 4 bases from V and 2 from J; bases not matched to a gene: 15. The germline V gene has CDR1 LNHDA and CDR2 SQIVND (reference sequence). The CDR3 region has the DNA TGTGCCAGTAGTAGAGCGGGTAATGTACTAGCGGTACAAGAGACCCAGTACTTC. The encoded protein is CASSRAGNVLAVQETQYF. Drawing the rest from reference TRBV19 and TRBJ2-5, the complete variable domain is DGGITQSPKYLFRKEGQNVTLSCEQNLNHDAMYWYRQDPGQGLRLIYYSQIVNDFQKGDIAEGYSVSREKKESFPLTVTSAQKNPTAFYLCASSRAGNVLAVQETQYFGPGTRLLVL.